This TCR beta chain is from a study of blood T cell repertoires in COVID-19. Data came from immunoSEQ multiplex PCR; TCRdb stores just in-frame clones and leaves some out. The table includes 78,000 or so clones, roughly four fifths detected once. The source is an older woman with acute or convalescent COVID-19. Specimen: peripheral blood.

The CDR3 coding sequence is TGTGCCAGCAGTTTTTCCAGCGAGCAGTACTTC. As protein: CASSFSSEQYF. The V gene is TRBV12-3 or TRBV12-4, the J gene TRBJ2-7, with D unclear. The CDR3 has 11 amino acids. Trimming left V 3 bases short and J 6 bases short, with 6 bases between.